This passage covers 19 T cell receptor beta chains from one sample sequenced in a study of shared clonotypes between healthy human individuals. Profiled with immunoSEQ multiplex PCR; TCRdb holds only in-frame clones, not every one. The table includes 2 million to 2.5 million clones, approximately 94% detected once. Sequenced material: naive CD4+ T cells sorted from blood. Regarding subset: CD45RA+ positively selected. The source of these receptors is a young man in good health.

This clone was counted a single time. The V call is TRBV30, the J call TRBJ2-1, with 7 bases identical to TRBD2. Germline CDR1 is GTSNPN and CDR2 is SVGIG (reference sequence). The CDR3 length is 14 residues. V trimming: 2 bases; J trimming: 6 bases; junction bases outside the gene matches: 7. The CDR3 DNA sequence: TGTGCCTGGAGTAGGGGAGGGGCCATCAATGAGCAGTTCTTC. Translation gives CAWSRGGAINEQFF.

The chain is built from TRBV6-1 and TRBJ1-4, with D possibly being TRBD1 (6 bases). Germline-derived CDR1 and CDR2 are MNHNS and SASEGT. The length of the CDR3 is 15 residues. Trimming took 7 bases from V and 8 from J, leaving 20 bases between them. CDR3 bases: TGTGCCAGCACCTTTCGGCAGGGGTCTGGAGAAAAACTGTTTTTT. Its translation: CASTFRQGSGEKLFF.

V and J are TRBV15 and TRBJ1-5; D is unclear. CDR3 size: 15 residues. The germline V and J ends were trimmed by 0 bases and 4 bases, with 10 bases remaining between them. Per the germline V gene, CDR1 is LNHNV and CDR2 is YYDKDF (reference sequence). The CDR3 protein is CATSRDPQPNQPQHF. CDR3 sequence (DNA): TGTGCCACCAGCAGAGATCCGCAACCAAATCAGCCCCAGCATTTT.

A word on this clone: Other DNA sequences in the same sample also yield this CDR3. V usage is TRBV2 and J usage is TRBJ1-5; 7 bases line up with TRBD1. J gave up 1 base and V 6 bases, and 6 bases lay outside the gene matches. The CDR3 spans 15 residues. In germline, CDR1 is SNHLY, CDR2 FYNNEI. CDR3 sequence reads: CASRADRASNQPQHF. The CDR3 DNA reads TGTGCCAGCAGAGCTGACAGGGCAAGCAATCAGCCCCAGCATTTT.

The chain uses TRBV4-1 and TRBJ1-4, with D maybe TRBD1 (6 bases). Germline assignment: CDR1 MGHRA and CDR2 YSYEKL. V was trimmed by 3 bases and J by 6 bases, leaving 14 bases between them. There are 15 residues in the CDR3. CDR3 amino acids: CASSQGHMWDEKLFF. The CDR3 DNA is TGCGCCAGCAGCCAGGGACACATGTGGGATGAAAAACTGTTTTTT.

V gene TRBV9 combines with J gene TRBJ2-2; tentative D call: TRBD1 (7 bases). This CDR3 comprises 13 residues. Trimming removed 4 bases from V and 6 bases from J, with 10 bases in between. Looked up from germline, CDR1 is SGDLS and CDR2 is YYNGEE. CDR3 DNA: TGTGCCAGCAGCCCCAGGGGGGCCGGGGAGCTGTTTTTT. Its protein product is CASSPRGAGELFF.

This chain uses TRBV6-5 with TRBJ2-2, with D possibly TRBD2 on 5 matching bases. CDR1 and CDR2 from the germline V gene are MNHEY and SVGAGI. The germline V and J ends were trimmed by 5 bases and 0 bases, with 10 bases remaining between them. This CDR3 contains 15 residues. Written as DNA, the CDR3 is TGTGCCAGCAGTACGGCGGGCTCGAACACCGGGGAGCTGTTTTTT. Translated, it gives CASSTAGSNTGELFF.

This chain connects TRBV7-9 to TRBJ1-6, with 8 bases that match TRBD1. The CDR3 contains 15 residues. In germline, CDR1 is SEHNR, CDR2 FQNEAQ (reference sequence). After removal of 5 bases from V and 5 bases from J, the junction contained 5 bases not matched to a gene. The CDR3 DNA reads TGTGCCAGCAGCGCACGACAGGGGAATAATTCACCCCTCCACTTT. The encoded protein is CASSARQGNNSPLHF.

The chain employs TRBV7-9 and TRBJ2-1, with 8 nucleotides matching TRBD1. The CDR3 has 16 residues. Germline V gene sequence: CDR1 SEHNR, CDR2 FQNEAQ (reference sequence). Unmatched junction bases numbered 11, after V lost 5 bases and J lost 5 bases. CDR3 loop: CASSPSSRGLHNEQFF. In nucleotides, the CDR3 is TGTGCCAGCAGCCCAAGTTCCAGGGGGCTACACAATGAGCAGTTCTTC.

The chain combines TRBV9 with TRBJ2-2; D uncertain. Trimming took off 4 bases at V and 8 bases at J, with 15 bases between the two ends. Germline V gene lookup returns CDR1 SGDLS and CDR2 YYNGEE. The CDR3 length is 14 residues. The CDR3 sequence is CASSPRLLRGELFF. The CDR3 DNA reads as TGTGCCAGCAGCCCTCGACTCCTCCGGGGGGAGCTGTTTTTT.

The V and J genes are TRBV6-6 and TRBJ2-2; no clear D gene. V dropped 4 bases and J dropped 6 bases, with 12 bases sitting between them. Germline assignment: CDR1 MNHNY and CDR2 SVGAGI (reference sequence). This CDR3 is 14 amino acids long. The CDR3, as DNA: TGTGCCAGCAGTTCAACGGGCGAGGCCGGGGAGCTGTTTTTT. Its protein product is CASSSTGEAGELFF.

The CDR3 bases are TGTGCCAGTAGTCCCGCGGCCGTGGAGACCCAGTACTTC. Translating gives CASSPAAVETQYF. The chain recombines TRBV19 with TRBJ2-5; the D is unclear. Looked up from germline, CDR1 is LNHDA and CDR2 is SQIVND (reference sequence). With 5 bases removed from V and 5 bases from J, the gap between germline ends came to 12 bases. This CDR3 has 13 residues.

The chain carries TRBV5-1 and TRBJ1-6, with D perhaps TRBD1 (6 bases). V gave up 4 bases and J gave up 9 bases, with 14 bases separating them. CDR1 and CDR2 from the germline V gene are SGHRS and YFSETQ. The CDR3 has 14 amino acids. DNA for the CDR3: TGCGCCAGCAGCGCAGAAACAGGGATTTCACCCCTCCACTTT. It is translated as CASSAETGISPLHF.

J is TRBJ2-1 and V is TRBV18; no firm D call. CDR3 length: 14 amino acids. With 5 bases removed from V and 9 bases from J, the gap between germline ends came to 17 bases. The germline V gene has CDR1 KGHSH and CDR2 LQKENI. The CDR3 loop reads CASSSSTGQSEQFF. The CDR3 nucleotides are TGTGCCAGCTCATCCTCGACTGGGCAGAGTGAGCAGTTCTTC.

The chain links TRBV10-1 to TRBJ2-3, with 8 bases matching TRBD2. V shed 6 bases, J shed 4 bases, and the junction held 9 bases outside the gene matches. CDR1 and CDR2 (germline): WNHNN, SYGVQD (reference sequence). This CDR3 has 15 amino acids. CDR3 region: CASSGWVGGADTQYF. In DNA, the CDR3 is TGCGCCAGCAGCGGATGGGTCGGGGGGGCAGATACGCAGTATTTT.

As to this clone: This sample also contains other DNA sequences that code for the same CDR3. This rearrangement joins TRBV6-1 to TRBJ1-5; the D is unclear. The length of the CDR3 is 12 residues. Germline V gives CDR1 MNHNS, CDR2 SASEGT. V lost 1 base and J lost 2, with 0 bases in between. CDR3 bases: TGTGCCAGCAGTGAAGGCAATCAGCCCCAGCATTTT. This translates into CASSEGNQPQHF.

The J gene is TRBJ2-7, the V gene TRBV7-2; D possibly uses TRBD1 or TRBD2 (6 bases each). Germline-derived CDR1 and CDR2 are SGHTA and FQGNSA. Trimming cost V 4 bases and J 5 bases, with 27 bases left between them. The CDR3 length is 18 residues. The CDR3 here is CASSSPNGGGLYTNEQYF. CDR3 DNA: TGTGCCAGCAGCTCCCCCAACGGGGGCGGCCTCTATACCAACGAGCAGTACTTC.

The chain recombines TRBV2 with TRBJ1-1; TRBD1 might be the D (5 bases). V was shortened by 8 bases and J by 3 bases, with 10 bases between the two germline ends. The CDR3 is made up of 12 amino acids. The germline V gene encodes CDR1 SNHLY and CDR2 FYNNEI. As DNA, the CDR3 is TGTGCCAGCTCACAGGTTGACACTGAAGCTTTCTTT. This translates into CASSQVDTEAFF.

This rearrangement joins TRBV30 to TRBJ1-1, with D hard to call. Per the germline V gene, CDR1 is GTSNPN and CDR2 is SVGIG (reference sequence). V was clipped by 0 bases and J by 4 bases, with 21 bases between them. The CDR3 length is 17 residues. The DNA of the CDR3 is TGTGCCTGGAGTGTCCTTATCGTTCTTGACACTACCACTGAAGCTTTCTTT. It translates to CAWSVLIVLDTTTEAFF.